This TCR beta chain appears in the sequencing data of a study of cytomegalovirus exposure and HLA in healthy donors. The study's findings and limits: Reports described diagnosis of cytomegalovirus status by the classifier as highly specific and sensitive. Among the CMV-associated chains, three were confirmed in vitro as specific for CMV antigens. It was approximately 160 TCR beta chains that were listed as cytomegalovirus-associated.

The donors were in the roughly 110-subject validation cohort; that cohort was separate from the roughly 620-subject first cohort. Comment on this clone: The antigen is not known.

Produced via immunoSEQ multiplex PCR; TCRdb's table is partial and in-frame only. The table includes some 230,000 clones, 75% to 95% detected once. Germline assignment: CDR1 SGDLS and CDR2 YYNGEE. With V trimmed by 4 bases and J by 4 bases, 12 bases remained unmatched. CDR3 length: 16 residues. This chain uses TRBV9 with TRBJ2-5; 8 bases match TRBD2. The clonotype was recovered from a woman aged 18-29 years in good health and CMV-seronegative. The sample was PBMCs. The chain's CDR3 is CASSLRHGRGGETQYF. In DNA form, the CDR3 reads TGTGCCAGCAGCCTCCGCCACGGGAGGGGAGGAGAGACCCAGTACTTC.